Included here is one T cell receptor beta chain sequence, with context. Its antigen remains unidentified. This sample is part of a study of cytomegalovirus exposure and HLA in healthy donors. Study-level results: One variant, a missense change in DCLRE1C, was linked in a later analysis to TCR beta V- and J-gene trimming.

The CDR3 runs to 15 residues. V trimming: 4 bases; J trimming: 1 base; junction bases outside the gene matches: 6. CDR1 is SGHNT and CDR2 is YYREEE in the germline V gene (reference sequence). Primers: 60 Vbeta forward and 13 Jbeta reverse. Sequencing was performed with immunoSEQ multiplex PCR; in TCRdb, only in-frame clones are kept and a portion is missing. The table includes approximately 160,000 clones, roughly 70% detected once. Specimen: PBMCs. This rearrangement joins TRBV5-4 to TRBJ2-7, with 9 bases lining up with TRBD1. This receptor was obtained from a woman in her forties or fifties in good health and CMV-seropositive. CDR3 DNA sequence: TGTGCCAGCAGCCCAACCGGGACAGGGTCCTACGAGCAGTACTTC. As protein: CASSPTGTGSYEQYF. The whole variable domain, filled in from reference TRBV5-4 and TRBJ2-7, reads ETGVTQSPTHLIKTRGQQVTLRCSSQSGHNTVSWYQQALGQGPQFIFQYYREEENGRGNFPPRFSGLQFPNYSSELNVNALELDDSALYLCASSPTGTGSYEQYFGPGTRLTVT.